Each of the 18 T cell receptor beta chains below was sequenced from the same sample in a study of blood T cell repertoires in COVID-19. Profiled with immunoSEQ multiplex PCR; TCRdb holds only in-frame clones, not every one. Of 250,000 to 300,000 clones listed, 80% to 90% are singletons. The sequenced material came from peripheral blood. All receptors come from a woman aged 70-85 years with acute or convalescent COVID-19.

CDR3 residues: CAWRPTGRNTGELFF. Here the CDR3 DNA reads TGTGCCTGGAGGCCGACAGGGCGTAACACCGGGGAGCTGTTTTTT. V usage is TRBV30 and J usage is TRBJ2-2; 7 bases map to TRBD1. The V segment lost 3 bases and the J segment 2 bases; nucleotides outside the gene matches: 6. The CDR3 length is 15 residues. Germline V gene sequence: CDR1 GTSNPN, CDR2 SVGIG (reference sequence).

V gene TRBV2 combines with J gene TRBJ2-5; D may be TRBD2 (6 bases). CDR3 length equals 15 residues. V lost 6 bases and J lost 2, with 16 bases in between. Germline loops: CDR1 SNHLY, CDR2 FYNNEI. The CDR3 sequence is CASSPRTSSQETQYF. CDR3 nucleotide sequence: TGTGCCAGCAGCCCCCGAACTAGCAGTCAAGAGACCCAGTACTTC.

The CDR3 reads CASTNTGGGNTEAFF. The CDR3 nucleotides are TGTGCCAGCACTAACACAGGGGGAGGGAACACTGAAGCTTTCTTT. This chain connects TRBV6-6 to TRBJ1-1, with 8 bases identical to TRBD1. Germline CDR1 reads MNHNY; CDR2 reads SVGAGI (reference sequence). With 7 bases clipped from V and 1 base from J, the junction kept 8 bases outside the gene matches. This CDR3 comprises 15 residues.

The count of this clone is one. This chain uses TRBV6-5 with TRBJ1-3; D call uncertain. V lost 4 bases and J lost 3, with 16 bases in between. Germline V gives CDR1 MNHEY, CDR2 SVGAGI. The length of the CDR3 is 16 residues. CDR3 protein: CASSSRTWSVGNTIYF. CDR3 nucleotide sequence: TGTGCCAGCAGTTCCCGAACCTGGTCGGTTGGAAACACCATATATTTT.

This clone was picked up one time. CDR3 sequence reads: CASSTTFRQRGNNEQFF. The CDR3 DNA follows: TGCGCCAGCAGCACCACGTTCCGACAGCGGGGTAACAATGAGCAGTTCTTC. The chain has TRBV5-1 and TRBJ2-1; 7 bases match TRBD2. V lost 4 bases to trimming and J lost 5 bases; unmatched junction nucleotides: 15. CDR1 is SGHRS and CDR2 is YFSETQ in the germline V gene. CDR3 length: 17 amino acids.

The chain recombines TRBV2 with TRBJ1-2, with unresolved D. Trimming removed 0 bases at V and 5 bases at J, with 16 bases between. CDR3 size: 16 residues. Germline V gene sequence: CDR1 SNHLY, CDR2 FYNNEI. The CDR3 DNA follows: TGTGCCAGCAGTGAAGCTCAGGCCGCCGAATCGTATGGCTACACCTTC. Translated, it gives CASSEAQAAESYGYTF.

This clone came up a few times. The J gene is TRBJ1-4, the V gene TRBV4-1; no reliable D call. CDR1 is MGHRA, CDR2 YSYEKL, per germline. The CDR3 runs 16 residues. The ends were cut back, 1 base at V and 5 bases at J, with 14 bases in the middle. CDR3 bases: TGCGCCAGCAGCCAAGTTGGGAGGGCCCTGAATGAAAAACTGTTTTTT. It specifies CASSQVGRALNEKLFF.

The rearrangement joins TRBV30 to TRBJ1-5; unclear D gene. The CDR3 is made up of 13 amino acids. The ends were cut back, 0 bases at V and 10 bases at J, with 13 bases in the middle. Germline CDR1 reads GTSNPN; CDR2 reads SVGIG (reference sequence). In DNA form, the CDR3 reads TGTGCCTGGAGTGTCCGGGGAGGCAGCCCCCAGCATTTT. It encodes CAWSVRGGSPQHF.

The V gene is TRBV3-1 (or the pseudogene TRBV3-2), the J gene TRBJ1-5, with D possibly matching TRBD1 (5 bases). The V gene lost 0 bases and the J gene lost 4 bases, with 7 bases spanning the gap. Germline assignment: CDR1 LGHDT and CDR2 YNNKEL (reference sequence). The CDR3 covers 14 residues. In DNA form, the CDR3 reads TGTGCCAGCAGCCAAGACGGGGGAAATCAGCCCCAGCATTTT. Translated: CASSQDGGNQPQHF.

This clone appeared once. The rearrangement uses TRBV19 and TRBJ1-3; D gene ambiguous. V was trimmed by 7 bases and J by 0 bases, leaving 7 bases between them. The length of the CDR3 is 13 residues. Germline V gene lookup returns CDR1 LNHDA and CDR2 SQIVND (reference sequence). The CDR3: CASTGYSGNTIYF. The DNA for the CDR3 is TGTGCCAGTACAGGCTACTCTGGAAACACCATATATTTT. Full variable domain (rest looked up from reference TRBV19 and TRBJ1-3): DGGITQSPKYLFRKEGQNVTLSCEQNLNHDAMYWYRQDPGQGLRLIYYSQIVNDFQKGDIAEGYSVSREKKESFPLTVTSAQKNPTAFYLCASTGYSGNTIYFGEGSWLTVV.

The chain joins TRBV5-4 to TRBJ2-7, with 9 bases fitting TRBD2. The J segment lost 6 bases and the V segment lost 7 bases, leaving 11 bases of the junction unmatched. From germline, CDR1 is SGHNT and CDR2 YYREEE (reference sequence). This CDR3 has 14 residues. Here the CDR3 reads CASSLSGGRREQYF. The CDR3 DNA follows: TGTGCCAGCTCCTTGAGCGGGGGGCGTCGCGAGCAGTACTTC.

V gene TRBV12-2 combines with J gene TRBJ1-5; TRBD1, the D gene given by the table, was not confirmed from the DNA. TRBV12-2 is recorded as a pseudogene. The CDR3 runs to 16 residues. Written as DNA, the CDR3 is TGTGCAAGTCGCTTAGTGGCCAGGGTCAGCAATCAGCCCCAGCATTTT. The encoded protein is CASRLVARVSNQPQHF.

The gene calls are TRBV6-1 and TRBJ2-7, with D perhaps TRBD2 (5 bases). V lost 4 bases and J lost 0, with 16 bases in between. The germline CDR1 and CDR2 sequences are MNHNS and SASEGT. This CDR3 contains 16 residues. The CDR3 DNA is TGTGCCAGCAGTGGACTCGGGGTTAGCTACTCCTACGAGCAGTACTTC. Its protein is CASSGLGVSYSYEQYF.

The gene calls are TRBV11-2 and TRBJ2-4; 8 positions agree with TRBD1. This CDR3 is built from 17 residues. The V and J ends lost 5 bases and 2 bases, in that order; junction bases with no gene match: 11. CDR1 is SGHAT, CDR2 FQNNGV, per germline. The CDR3 region is CASSVSGTGLPKNIQYF. Written as DNA, the CDR3 is TGTGCCAGCAGCGTATCCGGGACAGGTTTACCCAAAAACATTCAGTACTTC. Full variable domain (remainder filled in from reference TRBV11-2 and TRBJ2-4): EAGVAQSPRYKIIEKRQSVAFWCNPISGHATLYWYQQILGQGPKLLIQFQNNGVVDDSQLPKDRFSAERLKGVDSTLKIQPAKLEDSAVYLCASSVSGTGLPKNIQYFGAGTRLSVL.

About this clone itself: Sequence at one end of the junction differs from germline and may be a read error. The CDR3 spells CATSESPSTGNEQFF. The CDR3 DNA is TGTGCCACCAGTGAGTCGCCTAGCACTGGGAATGAGCAGTTCTTC. The chain couples TRBV10-3 to TRBJ2-1; D may be TRBD2 (5 bases). Germline CDR1 is ENHRY and CDR2 is SYGVKD. The CDR3 covers 15 residues.

J is TRBJ1-6 and V is TRBV6-6, with a tentative D call TRBD1 (5 bases). V lost 2 bases to trimming and J lost 5 bases, with 13 bases between them. The CDR3 is made up of 16 amino acids. Germline CDR1 MNHNY, CDR2 SVGAGI (reference sequence). Written as DNA, the CDR3 is TGTGCCAGCAGTTACCCCGGGGGGACGCATAATTCACCCCTCCACTTT. Translation gives CASSYPGGTHNSPLHF.

The chain has TRBV20-1 and TRBJ1-2; no reliable D call. CDR1 is DFQATT and CDR2 is SNEGSKA in the germline V gene (reference sequence). The CDR3 is 11 residues long. The ends were cut back, 7 bases at V and 8 bases at J, with 14 bases in the middle. CDR3 DNA: TGCAGTGTTGGCACCACCCCGGGCTACACCTTC. Translated: CSVGTTPGYTF.

V gene TRBV2 combines with J gene TRBJ1-1; 8 bases agree with TRBD1. J was trimmed by 11 bases and V by 6 bases; bases with no gene match: 8. The germline gives CDR1 SNHLY, CDR2 FYNNEI. The CDR3 totals 12 residues. The CDR3 nucleotides are TGTGCCAGCAGCTCGGACAGGGTAAGGGCTTTCTTT. Its protein is CASSSDRVRAFF.